This TCR beta chain came from a study of CD8 T cells in Susac syndrome. The CDR3 length is 13 residues. CDR1 and CDR2 from the germline V gene are GTSNPN and SVGIG (reference sequence). V lost 6 bases and J lost 0, with 11 bases in between. With random hexamers, about 0.45 to 1 ug RNA was reverse transcribed. The amplification used immunoSEQ multiplex PCR on TCR beta CDR3; it spanned 54 Vbeta and 13 Jbeta. TCRdb reprocessed the immunoSEQ multiplex PCR reads via MiXCR and lists one record per CDR3 protein. The table has about 180,000 distinct CDR3 sequences, almost 96% seen once. The chain employs TRBV30 and TRBJ1-1, with D perhaps matching TRBD1 (5 bases). Source material: CD4+ T cells from PBMCs. The receptor's source is a human donor with multiple sclerosis. The DNA of the CDR3 is TGTGCCTGCACCGGAGGGGTGAACACTGAAGCTTTCTTT. Residues: CACTGGVNTEAFF.